The entry below gives a single T cell receptor beta chain sequence along with its context. The antigen is undetermined. V shed 3 bases and J 5 bases; nucleotides not matched to a gene: 3. Germline assignment: CDR1 GTSNPN and CDR2 SVGIG (reference sequence). There are 14 residues in the CDR3. The data stem from a study of T and B cells in COVID-19 patients. Across the study: Blood was sampled from COVID-19 patients who were either actively infected or recovered.

TRB was amplified from about 240-490 ng of blood genomic DNA. Whole-study results and caveats: Patients with COVID-19 reportedly showed strongly skewed T cell receptor beta variable and joining gene usage. Sorted SARS-CoV-2-responsive or tetramer+ T cells and CD4+, regulatory and CD8+ subsets were not yet sequenced.

Multiplex PCR with BIOMED2 TRB-A/B primer pools amplified TRB rearrangements. TCRdb used MiXCR to reprocess the multiplex PCR reads, holding one entry per CDR3 protein. The sample comprises about 8,000 distinct CDR3 sequences, roughly 27% of which are singletons, and more than 5% rests with the top ten. The material sequenced was blood. This sequence originates from a human donor who had recovered from COVID-19. V gene TRBV30 combines with J gene TRBJ1-4, with TRBD1 identical over 10 bases. In DNA form, the CDR3 reads TGTGCCTGGAGCGCGGGACAGGGGAATGAAAAACTGTTTTTT. It yields the protein CAWSAGQGNEKLFF.